These T cell receptor beta chains were read from a single sample in a study of cytomegalovirus exposure and HLA in healthy donors. The table came from immunoSEQ multiplex PCR; TCRdb's copy has only in-frame clones and leaves some out. The sample includes 140,000 or so clones, 70% to 85% seen only once; the top ten take 1.8%. The sequencing sample was made of PBMCs. These receptor sequences come from a man aged 40-50 years in good health and CMV-seronegative. Both conserved end residues are part of each CDR3. D genes are given only for firm matches. Size is omitted from some rows. Given values are once, few, many or a class for expanded clones.

CASSLASVSETQYF | TGCGCCAGCAGCTTGGCCAGTGTCTCAGAGACCCAGTACTTC | . | TRBJ2-5 | . | TRBV5-1
CASSPGTANGYTF | TGTGCCAGCAGCCCCGGGACAGCGAATGGCTACACCTTC | TRBD1 | TRBJ1-2 | . | TRBV7-9
CASSVRQGGNEKLFF | TGTGCCAGCAGCGTTCGACAGGGAGGTAATGAAAAACTGTTTTTT | TRBD1 | TRBJ1-4 | . | TRBV5-5
CASSYDSYNEQFF | TGTGCCAGCAGTTATGACAGCTACAATGAGCAGTTCTTC | . | TRBJ2-1 | . | TRBV6-6
CASSQESRGNYGYTF | TGTGCCAGCAGCCAAGAGAGCCGAGGGAACTATGGCTACACCTTC | . | TRBJ1-2 | once | TRBV4-2
CASQSPSGGADEQYF | TGTGCCAGCCAAAGCCCGAGCGGGGGGGCGGACGAGCAGTACTTC | TRBD2 | TRBJ2-7 | few | TRBV2
CASSIAYNEQFF | TGTGCCAGTAGTATAGCTTACAATGAGCAGTTCTTC | . | TRBJ2-1 | . | TRBV19
CAISERDLSYNEQFF | TGTGCCATCAGCGAGAGGGACTTATCTTACAATGAGCAGTTCTTC | . | TRBJ2-1 | . | TRBV10-3
CAWNKSPSGNTIYF | TGTGCCTGGAATAAGAGCCCCTCTGGAAACACCATATATTTT | . | TRBJ1-3 | once | TRBV30
CAWSANNPRDRGKNYGYTF | TGTGCCTGGAGTGCAAACAATCCCCGGGACAGGGGGAAGAACTATGGCTACACCTTC | TRBD1 | TRBJ1-2 | . | TRBV30
CASSIPQGTDTQYF | TGTGCCAGTAGTATCCCCCAGGGAACAGATACGCAGTATTTT | . | TRBJ2-3 | . | TRBV19
CASSLAVAGATDTQYF | TGTGCCAGCAGCTTAGCGGTAGCGGGAGCTACAGATACGCAGTATTTT | TRBD2 | TRBJ2-3 | . | TRBV7-6
CASGAGTGVYHEQFF | TGTGCTAGTGGTGCAGGGACAGGGGTTTACCATGAGCAGTTCTTC | TRBD1 | TRBJ2-1 | once | TRBV12-5
CASSLKRGTDTQYF | TGTGCCAGCAGCTTGAAGCGGGGCACAGATACGCAGTATTTT | . | TRBJ2-3 | . | TRBV5-4